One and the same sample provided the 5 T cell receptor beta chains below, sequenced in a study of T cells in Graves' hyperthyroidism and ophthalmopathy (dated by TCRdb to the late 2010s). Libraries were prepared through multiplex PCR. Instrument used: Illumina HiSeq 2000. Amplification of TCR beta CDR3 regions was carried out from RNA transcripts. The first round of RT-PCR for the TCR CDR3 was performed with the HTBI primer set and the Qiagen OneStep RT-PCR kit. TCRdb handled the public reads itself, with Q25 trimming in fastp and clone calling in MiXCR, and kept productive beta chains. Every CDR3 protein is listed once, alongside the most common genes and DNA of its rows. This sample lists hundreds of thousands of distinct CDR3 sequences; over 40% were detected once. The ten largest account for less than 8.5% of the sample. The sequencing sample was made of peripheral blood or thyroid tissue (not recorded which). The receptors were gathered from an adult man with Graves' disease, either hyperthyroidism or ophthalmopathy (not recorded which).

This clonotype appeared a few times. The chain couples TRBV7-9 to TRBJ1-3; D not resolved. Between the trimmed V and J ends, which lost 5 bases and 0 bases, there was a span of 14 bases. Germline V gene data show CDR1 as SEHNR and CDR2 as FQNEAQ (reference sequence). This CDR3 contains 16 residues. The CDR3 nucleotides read TGTGCCAGCAGCCACTTAGGGCAGGACTCTGGAAACACCATATATTTT. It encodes CASSHLGQDSGNTIYF.

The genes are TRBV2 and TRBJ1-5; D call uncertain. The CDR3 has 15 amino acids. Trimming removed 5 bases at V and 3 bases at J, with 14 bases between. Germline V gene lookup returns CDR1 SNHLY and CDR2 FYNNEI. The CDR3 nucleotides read TGTGCCAGCAGTATTCTTTCTGGGGACAATCAGCCCCAGCATTTT. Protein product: CASSILSGDNQPQHF.

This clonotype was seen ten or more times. CDR3 region: CASGDSNSNQPQHF. As DNA, the CDR3 is TGTGCCAGTGGGGACAGTAATAGCAATCAGCCCCAGCATTTT. The J gene is TRBJ1-5, the V gene TRBV25-1; TRBD1 agrees at 7 bases. J lost 0 bases, V lost 9 bases, and 5 bases had no gene match. This CDR3 has 14 residues. Per germline, CDR1 MGHDK and CDR2 SYGVNS.

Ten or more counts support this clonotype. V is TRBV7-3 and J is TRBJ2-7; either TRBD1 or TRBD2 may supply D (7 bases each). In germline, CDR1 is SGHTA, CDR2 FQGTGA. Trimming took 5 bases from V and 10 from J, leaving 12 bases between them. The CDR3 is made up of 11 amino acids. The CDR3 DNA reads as TGTGCCAGCAGCCAGGGGGGGGCCCAGTACTTC. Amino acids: CASSQGGAQYF. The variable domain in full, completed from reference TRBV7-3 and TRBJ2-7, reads GAGVSQTPSNKVTEKGKYVELRCDPISGHTALYWYRQSLGQGPEFLIYFQGTGAADDSGLPNDRFFAVRPEGSVSTLKIQRTERGDSAVYLCASSQGGAQYFGPGTRLTVT.

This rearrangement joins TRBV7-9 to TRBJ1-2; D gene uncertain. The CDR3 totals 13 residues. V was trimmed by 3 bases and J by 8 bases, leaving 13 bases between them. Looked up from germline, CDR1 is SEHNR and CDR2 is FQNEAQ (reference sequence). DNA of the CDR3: TGTGCCAGCAGCTTCCGGTCGGGCGGAGGCTACACCTTC. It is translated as CASSFRSGGGYTF.